What follows is one T cell receptor beta chain and its context. Its antigen is unknown. No base qualities exist here, and no much larger clone lies one base off it. Looking up the germline V gene yields CDR1 SGHDT and CDR2 YYEEEE. Including cysteine and phenylalanine, the CDR3 has 15 amino acids. Solely the CDR3 DNA is kept, with 45 bases framed from the first base. Trimmed from V: 4 bases; trimmed from J: 3 bases; junction bases lacking a gene match: 5. The library relied on the immunoSEQ multiplex PCR assay. The table comes from immuneACCESS by way of TCRdb, which keeps in-frame sequences with V and J called. Part of the clones is missing from these tables; in studies checked, under half for an unresolved V gene and the rest for unknown reasons. The sample profile shows hundreds of thousands of clones; 88% of them were found once. The biggest ten clones account for 0.01% of the sample. The record originates from a study of shared T cell receptors in the human thymus (dated by TCRdb to about 2021). A note on the overall study: The study examined how self-reactive, shared T-cell receptor alpha chains are generated in the human thymus.

These data were likewise used in another study, on human thymus T cells. The second paper further reports: The donors were immunologically healthy infants in Finland who had open corrective cardiac surgery for congenital heart defects. Thymus tissue was obtained as surgical resects removed during corrective cardiac surgery. V and J gene segment usage appeared biased in both thymic and peripheral blood repertoires. According to the related research, thymic TCR repertoires were highly overlapping among unrelated individuals. The study described the TCR alpha and beta repertoires in under ten infant thymus samples and a few matching peripheral blood samples. The infant donors were about 7 to 244 days old, and the cohort included six or seven males and a couple of females. After being mechanically released from the tissue, thymocytes were kept at -70 degrees C in pellets of roughly 10-33 million cells. A QIAsymphony instrument was used to extract genomic DNA from the frozen cell pellets. TCRB and TCRAD loci were amplified from a standardized quantity of quality-controlled genomic DNA using the immunoSEQ multiplex PCR assay. The V(D)J region was spanned by amplicons of a length sufficient to cover the CDR3 and to identify V and J genes. Amplicon sequencing was performed on an Illumina platform through the commercial immunoSEQ service. Primer bias and sequencing errors were corrected as previously described, and TCRAD and TCRB were defined on the basis of the IMGT database. The repertoires were analysed using immunoSEQ Analyzer 3.0 and VDJTools for basic statistics, V/J segment usage, diversity estimates, rarefaction and pairwise overlap. Diversity was estimated using the Chao1, ChaoE, Efron-Thisted, Shannon and inverse Simpson indices, and was also estimated on datasets down-sampled to the size of the smallest sample. Repertoire overlap used strict matching of CDR3 nucleotide sequence, V gene and J gene, with Jaccard-based multidimensional scaling clustering. Thymus samples yielded on average roughly 790,000 unique TCRB clonotypes, compared with around 79,000 from blood samples.

This clonotype was obtained from a boy under three years old with a congenital heart defect. Donor details come from another sample of the same person, matched by shared clones. The chain is assembled from TRBV5-6 and TRBJ2-3, and TRBD2 aligns with 10 junction nucleotides. Material for sequencing was thymocytes. The CDR3 region has the sequence CASSLAGVVTDTQYF. The DNA sequence is as follows: TGTGCCAGCAGCCTAGCGGGAGTTGTTACAGATACGCAGTATTTT.